This TCR beta chain was profiled in a study of blood T cell repertoires in COVID-19. This clone was seen a few times. V lost 6 bases and J lost 8; bases outside the gene matches: 4. Per the germline V gene, CDR1 is SGHTA and CDR2 is FQGNSA. There are 15 residues in the CDR3. TCRdb's copy holds only in-frame clones and misses some; the assay was immunoSEQ multiplex PCR. The sample lists under 40,000 clones; about 90% were seen once. This chain uses TRBV7-2 with TRBJ2-2; 15 positions match TRBD2. This receptor was taken from a man aged 45-60 years with active or convalescent COVID-19. Sequenced: peripheral blood. CDR3 sequence: CASSRTSGGAGELFF. Here the CDR3 DNA reads TGTGCCAGCAGTCGGACTAGCGGGGGGGCAGGGGAGCTGTTTTTT.